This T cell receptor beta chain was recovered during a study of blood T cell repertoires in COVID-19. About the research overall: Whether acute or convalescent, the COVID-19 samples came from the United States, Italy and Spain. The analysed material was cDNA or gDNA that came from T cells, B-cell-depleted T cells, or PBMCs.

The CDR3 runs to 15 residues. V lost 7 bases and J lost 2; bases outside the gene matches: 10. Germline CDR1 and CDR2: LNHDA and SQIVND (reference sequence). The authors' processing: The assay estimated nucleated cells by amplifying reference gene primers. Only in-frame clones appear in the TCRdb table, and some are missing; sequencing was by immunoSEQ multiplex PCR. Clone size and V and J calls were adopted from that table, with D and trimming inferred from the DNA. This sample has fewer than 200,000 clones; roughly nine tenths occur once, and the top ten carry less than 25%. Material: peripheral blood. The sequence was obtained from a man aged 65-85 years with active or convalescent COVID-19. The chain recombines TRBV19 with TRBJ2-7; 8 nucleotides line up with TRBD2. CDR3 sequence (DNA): TGTGCCAGTACCCCTCGGACGGGAGGGGCCTACGAGCAGTACTTC. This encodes CASTPRTGGAYEQYF.